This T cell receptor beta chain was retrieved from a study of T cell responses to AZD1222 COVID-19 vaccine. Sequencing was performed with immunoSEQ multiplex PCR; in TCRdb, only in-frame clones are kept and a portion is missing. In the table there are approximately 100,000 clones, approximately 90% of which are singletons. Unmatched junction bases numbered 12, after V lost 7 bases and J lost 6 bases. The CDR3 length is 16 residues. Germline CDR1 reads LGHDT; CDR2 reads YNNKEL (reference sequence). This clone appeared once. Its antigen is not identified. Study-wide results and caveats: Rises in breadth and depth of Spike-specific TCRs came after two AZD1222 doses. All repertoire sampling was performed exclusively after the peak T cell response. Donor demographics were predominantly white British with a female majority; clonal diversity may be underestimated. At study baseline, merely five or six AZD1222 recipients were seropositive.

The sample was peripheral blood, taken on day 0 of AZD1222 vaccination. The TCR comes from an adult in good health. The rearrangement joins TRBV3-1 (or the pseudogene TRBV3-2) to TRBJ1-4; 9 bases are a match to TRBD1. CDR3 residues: CASTLLQTGGDEKLFF. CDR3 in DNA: TGTGCCAGCACCCTACTACAGACAGGGGGAGATGAAAAACTGTTTTTT.